The 13 T cell receptor beta chains below were found in one sample sequenced in a study of neoadjuvant nivolumab and ipilimumab in lung cancer (dated by TCRdb to between 2020 and 2021). Library preparation employed the immunoSEQ multiplex PCR assay. TCRdb stores this immuneACCESS table with in-frame sequences only. Part of the clones is absent; in the studies checked, under half of the shortfall reflects unresolved V genes, and no reason is known for the rest. Recorded for this sample are approximately 7,000 clones; roughly 84% of them occurred a single time. Clones ranked in the top ten supply around 4.5% of the sample. In the paper's terms, the time point label means: at surgical resection after neoadjuvant nivolumab +/- ipilimumab. The material sequenced was tumor tissue, taken after neoadjuvant nivolumab, alone or with ipilimumab, at or shortly before surgery. These receptors were obtained from an adult with non-small cell lung cancer.

Here the CDR3 DNA reads TGTGCCAGCAGTGGACAGGGCCGCGTAGATACGCAGTATTTT. It codes for CASSGQGRVDTQYF. The chain has TRBV6-1 and TRBJ2-3, with 7 bases identical to TRBD1. This CDR3 has 14 residues. The trim removed 4 bases at V and 5 bases at J, leaving 6 bases unmatched. Germline assignment: CDR1 MNHNS and CDR2 SASEGT.

V gene TRBV6-5 combines with J gene TRBJ1-2; no clear D gene. The length of the CDR3 is 13 residues. The germline CDR1 and CDR2 sequences are MNHEY and SVGAGI. V lost 6 bases and J lost 4, with 12 bases in between. The CDR3 loop is CASSSGRIYGYTF. CDR3 DNA sequence: TGTGCCAGCAGCTCCGGACGGATCTATGGCTACACCTTC.

The chain carries TRBV9 and TRBJ1-1; D gene uncertain. Trimming took 1 base from V and 1 from J, leaving 5 bases between them. Germline-derived CDR1 and CDR2 are SGDLS and YYNGEE. The CDR3 loop spans 13 amino acids. As DNA, the CDR3 is TGTGCCAGCAGCGTAATGTGGAACACTGAAGCTTTCTTT. This encodes CASSVMWNTEAFF.

The chain employs TRBV5-1 and TRBJ1-1; D may be TRBD1 (5 bases). Trimming left V 4 bases short and J 4 bases short, with 20 bases between. From germline, CDR1 is SGHRS and CDR2 YFSETQ. This CDR3 spans 16 amino acids. The CDR3 bases are TGCGCCAGCAGCCTGGGGGGGGTACAGGTGGGCACTGAAGCTTTCTTT. Translated, it gives CASSLGGVQVGTEAFF.

This rearrangement joins TRBV5-4 to TRBJ1-1; D perhaps matches TRBD1 (5 bases). Trimming shortened V by 4 bases and J by 3 bases, and 19 bases separated the two germline ends. CDR3 size: 16 residues. Germline CDR1 and CDR2: SGHNT and YYREEE (reference sequence). This chain's CDR3 is CASSLGGLKGHTEAFF. The CDR3 DNA follows: TGTGCCAGCAGCCTGGGGGGATTGAAGGGACACACTGAAGCTTTCTTT.

This rearrangement joins TRBV5-1 to TRBJ2-2, with 8 nucleotides matching TRBD1. Germline V gene sequence: CDR1 SGHRS, CDR2 YFSETQ. The CDR3 is 15 residues long. J was trimmed by 5 bases and V by 3 bases; bases with no gene match: 6. CDR3 in DNA: TGCGCCAGCAGCTCCGGGACAGGAGGTACCGGGGAGCTGTTTTTT. This translates into CASSSGTGGTGELFF.

The chain is built from TRBV7-2 and TRBJ1-6; D gene ambiguous. CDR1 and CDR2 from the germline V gene are SGHTA and FQGNSA. Trimming removed 2 bases from V and 5 bases from J, with 13 bases in between. CDR3 size: 16 residues. CDR3: CASSLMSGVDNSPLHF. In DNA, the CDR3 is TGTGCCAGCAGCTTAATGTCCGGGGTTGATAATTCACCCCTCCACTTT.

This chain joins TRBV2 and TRBJ2-7; 10 bases map to TRBD2. Germline values: CDR1 SNHLY, CDR2 FYNNEI. V was pared by 6 bases and J by 3 bases, with 8 bases of the junction left unmatched. This CDR3 has 15 amino acids. The CDR3 nucleotides are TGTGCCAGCAGACCTACTAGCGGGGAGAGCTACGAGCAGTACTTC. This gives the protein CASRPTSGESYEQYF.

This clone appeared a single time. This sequence joins TRBV15 and TRBJ1-6; TRBD1 aligns across 8 bases. Germline assignment: CDR1 LNHNV and CDR2 YYDKDF (reference sequence). The V and J ends lost 1 base and 10 bases, in that order; junction bases with no gene match: 12. The CDR3 is made up of 17 amino acids. The CDR3 spells CATSRAGGQGRRSPLHF. In nucleotides, the CDR3 is TGTGCCACCAGCAGAGCAGGCGGACAGGGTCGAAGATCACCCCTCCACTTT.

The V and J genes are TRBV20-1 and TRBJ2-3; D gene uncertain. Germline V gene lookup returns CDR1 DFQATT and CDR2 SNEGSKA (reference sequence). The CDR3 covers 11 residues. Trimming took 6 bases from V and 2 from J, leaving 6 bases between them. The CDR3 DNA reads TGCAGTGCCCCGTCCACAGATACGCAGTATTTT. Translation: CSAPSTDTQYF.

This chain joins TRBV11-1 and TRBJ2-1; TRBD1 agrees at 9 bases. The germline gives CDR1 SGHAT, CDR2 FQDESV (reference sequence). The CDR3 spans 15 residues. V lost 4 bases to trimming and J lost 4 bases; unmatched junction nucleotides: 5. The CDR3 region is CASSSYRGPYNEQFF. The CDR3 region has the DNA TGTGCCAGCAGCTCCTACAGGGGGCCGTACAATGAGCAGTTCTTC. The full variable domain, completed using reference TRBV11-1 and TRBJ2-1, is EAEVAQSPRYKITEKSQAVAFWCDPISGHATLYWYRQILGQGPELLVQFQDESVVDDSQLPKDRFSAERLKGVDSTLKIQPAELGDSAMYLCASSSYRGPYNEQFFGPGTRLTVL.

The gene calls are TRBV29-1 and TRBJ1-2, with TRBD1 matching 7 bases. The CDR3 contains 12 residues. With 5 bases clipped from V and 6 bases from J, the junction kept 6 bases outside the gene matches. Germline CDR1 reads SQVTM; CDR2 reads ANQGSEA. CDR3 in amino acids: CSVKTGRDGYTF. CDR3 bases: TGCAGCGTTAAGACAGGGCGAGATGGCTACACCTTC.

This clone was seen more than once but under ten times. The chain uses TRBV2 and TRBJ1-4; TRBD1 matches at 8 bases. Germline V gene data show CDR1 as SNHLY and CDR2 as FYNNEI. The CDR3 totals 15 residues. The junction had 15 bases not matched to a gene; V was cut back by 7 bases and J by 11 bases. DNA of the CDR3: TGTGCCAGCATGTTACTTCAGGGGGCGGCGCAGAAACTGTTTTTT. Translated: CASMLLQGAAQKLFF.